This TCR beta chain was sequenced in a study of cytomegalovirus exposure and HLA in healthy donors. In germline, CDR1 is MGHRA, CDR2 YSYEKL. The CDR3 is made up of 16 amino acids. J was trimmed by 7 bases and V by 4 bases; bases with no gene match: 11. This clone was observed once. Its antigen remains unidentified. Donors came from a validation cohort of about 120 subjects, distinct from the first 666-subject cohort. Study conclusions and caveats: Most TCR sequences showed up rarely, but some public TCRs showed up in many donors. The study put 150 or so TCR beta chains on its list as cytomegalovirus-associated. Clusters of TCRs from the first cohort tended to co-occur in the roughly 120 validation repertoires (as a later analysis found).

This table comes from immunoSEQ multiplex PCR, and its TCRdb copy is limited to in-frame clones, with some not included. The profile shows some 80,000 clones, about 96% of them singletons. The receptor was isolated from a woman aged 18-29 years in good health and CMV-seronegative. Sequenced sample: PBMCs. The V gene is TRBV4-1, the J gene TRBJ2-7, with 12 positions matching TRBD2. This CDR3 is CASSPRTSGAAGEQYF. DNA for the CDR3: TGCGCCAGCAGCCCAAGGACTAGCGGGGCGGCAGGGGAGCAGTACTTC.